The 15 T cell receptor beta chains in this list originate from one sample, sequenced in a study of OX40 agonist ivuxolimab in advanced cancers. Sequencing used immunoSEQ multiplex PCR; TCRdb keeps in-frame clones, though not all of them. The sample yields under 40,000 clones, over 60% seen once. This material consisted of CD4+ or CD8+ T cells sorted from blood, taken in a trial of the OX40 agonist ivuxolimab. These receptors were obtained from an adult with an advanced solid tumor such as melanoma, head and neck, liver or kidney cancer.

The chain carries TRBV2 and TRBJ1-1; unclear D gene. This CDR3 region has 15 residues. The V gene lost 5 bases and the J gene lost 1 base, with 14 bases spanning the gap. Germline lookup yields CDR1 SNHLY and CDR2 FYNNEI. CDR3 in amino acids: CASSPDPGRNTEAFF. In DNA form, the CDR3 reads TGTGCCAGCAGTCCAGACCCCGGACGGAACACTGAAGCTTTCTTT.

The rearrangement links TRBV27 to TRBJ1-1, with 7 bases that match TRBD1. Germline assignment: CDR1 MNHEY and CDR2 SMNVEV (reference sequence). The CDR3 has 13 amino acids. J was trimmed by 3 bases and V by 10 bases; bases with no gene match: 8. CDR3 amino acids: CAIPSGGYTEAFF. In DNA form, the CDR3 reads TGTGCCATTCCGTCAGGGGGGTACACTGAAGCTTTCTTT.

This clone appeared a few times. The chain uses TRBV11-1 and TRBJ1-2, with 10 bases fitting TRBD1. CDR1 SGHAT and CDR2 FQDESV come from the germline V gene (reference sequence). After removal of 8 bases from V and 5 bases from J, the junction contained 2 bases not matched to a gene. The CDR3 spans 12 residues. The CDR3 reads CASRDRGYGYTF. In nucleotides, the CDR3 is TGTGCCAGCCGGGACAGGGGATATGGCTACACCTTC.

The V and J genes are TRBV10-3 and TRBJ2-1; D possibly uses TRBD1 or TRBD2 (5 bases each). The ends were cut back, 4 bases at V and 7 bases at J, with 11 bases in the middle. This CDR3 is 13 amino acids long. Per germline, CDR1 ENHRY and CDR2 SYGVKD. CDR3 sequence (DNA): TGTGCCATCAGTGGGTCAGGGACGAATGAGCAGTTCTTC. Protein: CAISGSGTNEQFF.

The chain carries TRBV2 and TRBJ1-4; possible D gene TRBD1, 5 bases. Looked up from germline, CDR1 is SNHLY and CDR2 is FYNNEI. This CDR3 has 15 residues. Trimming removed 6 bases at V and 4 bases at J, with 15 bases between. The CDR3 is CASRISGILNEKLFF. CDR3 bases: TGTGCCAGCAGAATTTCAGGGATTCTTAATGAAAAACTGTTTTTT. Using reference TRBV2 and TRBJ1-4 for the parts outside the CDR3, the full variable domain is EPEVTQTPSHQVTQMGQEVILRCVPISNHLYFYWYRQILGQKVEFLVSFYNNEISEKSEIFDDQFSVERPDGSNFTLKIRSTKLEDSAMYFCASRISGILNEKLFFGSGTQLSVL.

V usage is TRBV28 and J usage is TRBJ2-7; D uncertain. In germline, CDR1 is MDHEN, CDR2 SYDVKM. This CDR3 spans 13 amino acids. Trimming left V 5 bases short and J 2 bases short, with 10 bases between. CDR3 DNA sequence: TGTGCCAGCAGTCTAGGAGAACCCTACGAGCAGTACTTC. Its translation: CASSLGEPYEQYF.

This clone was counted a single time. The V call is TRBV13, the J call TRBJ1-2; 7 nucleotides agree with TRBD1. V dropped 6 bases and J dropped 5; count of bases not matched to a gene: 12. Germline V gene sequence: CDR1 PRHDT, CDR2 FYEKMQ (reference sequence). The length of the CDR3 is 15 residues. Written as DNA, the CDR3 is TGTGCCAGCAGTGATCCCAGGGGGGGTCCGTATGGCTACACCTTC. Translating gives CASSDPRGGPYGYTF.

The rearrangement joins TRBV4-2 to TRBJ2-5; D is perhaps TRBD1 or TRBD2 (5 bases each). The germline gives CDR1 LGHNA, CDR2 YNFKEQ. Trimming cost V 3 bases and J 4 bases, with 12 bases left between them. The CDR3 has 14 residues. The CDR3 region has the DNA TGTGCCAGCAGCCATCCAGGGAGCGGAGAGACCCAGTACTTC. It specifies CASSHPGSGETQYF.

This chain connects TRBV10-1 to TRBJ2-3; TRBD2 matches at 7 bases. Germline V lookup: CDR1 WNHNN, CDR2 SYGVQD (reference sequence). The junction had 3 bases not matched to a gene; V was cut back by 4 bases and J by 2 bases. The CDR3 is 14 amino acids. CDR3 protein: CASSAGGNTDTQYF. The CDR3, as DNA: TGCGCCAGCAGTGCCGGGGGGAACACAGATACGCAGTATTTT.

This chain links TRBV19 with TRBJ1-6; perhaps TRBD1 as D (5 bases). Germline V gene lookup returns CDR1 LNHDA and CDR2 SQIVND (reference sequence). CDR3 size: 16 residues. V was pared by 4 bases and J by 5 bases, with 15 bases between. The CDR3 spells CASSTHAGRNNSPLHF. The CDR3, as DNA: TGTGCCAGTAGTACTCATGCGGGGCGGAATAATTCACCCCTCCACTTT.

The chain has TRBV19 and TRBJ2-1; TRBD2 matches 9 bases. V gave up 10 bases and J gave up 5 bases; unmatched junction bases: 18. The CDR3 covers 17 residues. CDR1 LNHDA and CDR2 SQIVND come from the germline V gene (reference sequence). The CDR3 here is CATRPRGGNPTHNEQFF. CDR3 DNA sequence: TGTGCCACCCGGCCGCGGGGGGGCAATCCTACGCACAATGAGCAGTTCTTC.

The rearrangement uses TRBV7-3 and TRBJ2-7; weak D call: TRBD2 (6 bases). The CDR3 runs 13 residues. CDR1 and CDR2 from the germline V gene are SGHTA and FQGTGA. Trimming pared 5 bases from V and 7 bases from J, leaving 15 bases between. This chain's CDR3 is CASSTSPGTEQYF. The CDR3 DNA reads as TGTGCCAGCAGCACTTCACCAGGGACTGAGCAGTACTTC.

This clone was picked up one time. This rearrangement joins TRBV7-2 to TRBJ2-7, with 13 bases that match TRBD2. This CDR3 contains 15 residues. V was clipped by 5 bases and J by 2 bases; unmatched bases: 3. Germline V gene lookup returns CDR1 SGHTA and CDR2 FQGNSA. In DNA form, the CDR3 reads TGTGCCAGCAGCCGACTAGCGGGGGGTCCCTACGAGCAGTACGTC. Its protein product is CASSRLAGGPYEQYV.

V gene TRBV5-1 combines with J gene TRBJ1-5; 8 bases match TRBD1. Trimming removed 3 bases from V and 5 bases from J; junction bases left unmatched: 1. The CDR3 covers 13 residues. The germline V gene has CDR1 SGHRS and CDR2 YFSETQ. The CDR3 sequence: CASSSDRDQPQHF. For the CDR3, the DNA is TGCGCCAGCAGCTCGGACAGGGATCAGCCCCAGCATTTT.

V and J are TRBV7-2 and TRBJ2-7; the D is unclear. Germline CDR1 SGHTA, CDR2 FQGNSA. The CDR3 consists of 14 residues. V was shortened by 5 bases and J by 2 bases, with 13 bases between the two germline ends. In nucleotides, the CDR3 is TGTGCCAGCAGCCTCGACTCCGCCACCTACGAGCAGTACGTC. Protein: CASSLDSATYEQYV.